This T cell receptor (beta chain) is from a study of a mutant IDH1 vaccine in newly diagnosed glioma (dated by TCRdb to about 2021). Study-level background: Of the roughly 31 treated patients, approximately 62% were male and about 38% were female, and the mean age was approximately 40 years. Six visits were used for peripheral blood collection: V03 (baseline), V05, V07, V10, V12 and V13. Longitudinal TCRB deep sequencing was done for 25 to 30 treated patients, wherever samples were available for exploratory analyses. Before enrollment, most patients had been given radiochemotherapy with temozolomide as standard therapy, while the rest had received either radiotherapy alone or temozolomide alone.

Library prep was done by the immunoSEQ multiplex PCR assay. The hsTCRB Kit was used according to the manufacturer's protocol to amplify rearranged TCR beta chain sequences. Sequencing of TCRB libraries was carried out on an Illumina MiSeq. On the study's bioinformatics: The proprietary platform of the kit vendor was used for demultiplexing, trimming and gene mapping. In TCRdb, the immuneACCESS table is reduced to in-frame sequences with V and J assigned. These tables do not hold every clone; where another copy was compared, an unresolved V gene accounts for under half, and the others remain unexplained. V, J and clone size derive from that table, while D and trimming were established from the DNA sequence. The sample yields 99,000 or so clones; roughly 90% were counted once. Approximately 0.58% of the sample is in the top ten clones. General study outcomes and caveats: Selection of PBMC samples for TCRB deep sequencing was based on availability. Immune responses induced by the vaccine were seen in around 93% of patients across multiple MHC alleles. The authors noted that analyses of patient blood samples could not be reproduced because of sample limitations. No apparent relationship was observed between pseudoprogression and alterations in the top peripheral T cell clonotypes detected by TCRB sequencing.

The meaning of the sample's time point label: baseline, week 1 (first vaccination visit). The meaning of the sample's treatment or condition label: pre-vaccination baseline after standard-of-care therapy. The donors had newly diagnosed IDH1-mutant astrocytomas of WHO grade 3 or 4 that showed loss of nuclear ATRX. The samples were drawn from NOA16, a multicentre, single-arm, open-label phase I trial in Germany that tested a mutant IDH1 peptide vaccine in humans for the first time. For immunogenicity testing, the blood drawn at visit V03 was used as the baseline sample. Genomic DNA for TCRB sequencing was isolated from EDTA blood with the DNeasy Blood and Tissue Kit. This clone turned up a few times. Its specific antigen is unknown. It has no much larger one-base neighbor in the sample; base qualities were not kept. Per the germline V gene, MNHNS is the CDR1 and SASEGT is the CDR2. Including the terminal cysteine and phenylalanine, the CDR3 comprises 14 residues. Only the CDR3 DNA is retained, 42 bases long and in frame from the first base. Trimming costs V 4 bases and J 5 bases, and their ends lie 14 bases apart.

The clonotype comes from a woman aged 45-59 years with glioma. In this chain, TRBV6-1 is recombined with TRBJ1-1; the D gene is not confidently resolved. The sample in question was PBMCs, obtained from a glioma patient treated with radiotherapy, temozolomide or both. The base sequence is TGTGCCAGCAGTGTTAGAAGCACGAGGACTGAAGCTTTCTTT. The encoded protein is CASSVRSTRTEAFF.